Listed below are T cell receptor beta chains from one sample, sequenced in a study of T cell responses to AZD1222 COVID-19 vaccine. Method: immunoSEQ multiplex PCR; TCRdb's copy keeps in-frame clones and lacks some. This sample has some 99,000 clones, with roughly 87% found just once. The input for sequencing was peripheral blood, taken on day 0 of AZD1222 vaccination. The receptor set was obtained from an adult in good health. Each CDR3 is given with its conserved first and last residue.

V: TRBV4-1
CDR3: CASSQDYRTGYTGELFF

V: TRBV30
CDR3: CAWSTEPTTNSPLHF

V: TRBV5-3
CDR3: CARTTGCNQPQHF

V: TRBV4-3
CDR3: CASSQDGTSGIQYF

V: TRBV19
CDR3: CASSISQTYQPQHF

V: TRBV4-2
CDR3: CASSQTQLNYGYTF

V: TRBV9
CDR3: CASRATSGGDNEQFF

V: TRBV15
CDR3: CATSRGQGARSNQPQHF

V: TRBV7-9
CDR3: CASSSRDRGGGYTF

V: TRBV6-6
CDR3: CASSSPTSGYEQYF

V: TRBV5-1
CDR3: CASSLSTLRTSYNEQFF

V: TRBV30
CDR3: CAWARLAGGYEQYF

V: TRBV12-3/TRBV12-4
CDR3: CATRIGYGYTF

V: TRBV29-1
CDR3: CSVVVQGLGVYNEQFF

V: TRBV6-5
CDR3: CASSTGGRQFF

V: TRBV6-5
CDR3: CASSYYPGRGEQYF

V: TRBV29-1
CDR3: CSVADSPISREDTQYF

V: TRBV7-9
CDR3: CASSSKGQDTQYF

V: TRBV5-1
CDR3: CASSSGGTSSPLHF

V: TRBV7-8
CDR3: CASSFSGRGIQYF

V: TRBV9
CDR3: CASSARDGYTF

V: TRBV3-1/TRBV3-2
CDR3: CASSQYDRNYGYTF

V: TRBV7-9
CDR3: CASSPRRGTGTEGYTF

V: TRBV4-3
CDR3: CASSQDRLLGAVNYGYTF

V: TRBV9
CDR3: CASTSARAHNEQFF

V: TRBV5-4
CDR3: CASSSTPSGANVLTF

V: TRBV5-4
CDR3: CASSLDVGGRYGYTF

V: TRBV2
CDR3: CASSVNSPQETQYF

V: TRBV6-5
CDR3: CASRTTYYGYTF

V: TRBV30
CDR3: CAWTQGVLSESYNEQFF

V: TRBV6-4
CDR3: CASSDGGLTEAFF

V: TRBV24-1
CDR3: CATSATGGDEQYF

V: TRBV28
CDR3: CASSPGQGWNTEAFF

V: TRBV7-9
CDR3: CASSSTEYNEQFF

V: TRBV20-1
CDR3: CSGVRTEEAFF

V: TRBV7-9
CDR3: CASSPRDTDTQYF

V: TRBV27
CDR3: CASSLKGRNYGYTF

V: TRBV6-4
CDR3: CASSKTGDGTDTQYF

V: TRBV2
CDR3: CASSARLAQETQYF

V: TRBV27
CDR3: CASSFLVGGRSDEQFF

V: TRBV10-3
CDR3: CAMSRTSGNTGELFF

V: TRBV3-1/TRBV3-2
CDR3: CASSQDPSAYDEQYF

V: TRBV27
CDR3: CASSFRGVENYGYTF

V: TRBV5-4
CDR3: CASSRDRGEQYF

V: TRBV11-3
CDR3: CASSPYTSLAGNYNEQFF

V: TRBV5-8
CDR3: CASSTGRVLAYNEQFF

V: TRBV30
CDR3: CAWTRGRLGSGANVLTF

V: TRBV11-1
CDR3: CASSKQDNSPLHF

V: TRBV5-1
CDR3: CASSEGLAGAPRYTQYF

V: TRBV7-6
CDR3: CASSTNRGNTGELFF

V: TRBV6-2/TRBV6-3
CDR3: CASSGSGGTEAFF

V: TRBV12-5
CDR3: CASGFEISADTQYF

V: TRBV30
CDR3: CAWRTGTVLQETQYF